This TCR beta chain was recorded in a study of shared clonotypes between healthy human individuals. Sorted subsets were amplified in replicate PCRs using around 200 ng DNA, about 30,000 T cell genomes. Repertoires were generated with immunoSEQ multiplex PCR, while TCRdb's copy carries only in-frame clones and drops some. The table records roughly 330,000 clones, 74% of them present only once. Donors were Caucasian adults residing in Nashville, Tennessee, USA. Study-level points and caveats: Only blood was sampled, and tissue TCR repertoires likely differ from blood ones. Generally, estimated richness proved larger in naive subsets than it did in memory subsets.

This clone was seen a handful of times. Its antigen remains unknown. CDR1 is MGHRA and CDR2 is YSYEKL in the germline V gene. Trimming left V 0 bases short and J 8 bases short, with 19 bases between. The CDR3 has 17 residues. The clonotype originates from a man aged 25 to 40 in good health. Material for sequencing was memory CD4+ T cells sorted from blood. The subset: CD45RA-negative fraction. V gene TRBV4-1 combines with J gene TRBJ1-4; D is uncertain. The CDR3 here is CASSQDSIGWQWEKLFF. The CDR3 nucleotides read TGCGCCAGCAGCCAAGATTCAATTGGGTGGCAATGGGAAAAACTGTTTTTT.